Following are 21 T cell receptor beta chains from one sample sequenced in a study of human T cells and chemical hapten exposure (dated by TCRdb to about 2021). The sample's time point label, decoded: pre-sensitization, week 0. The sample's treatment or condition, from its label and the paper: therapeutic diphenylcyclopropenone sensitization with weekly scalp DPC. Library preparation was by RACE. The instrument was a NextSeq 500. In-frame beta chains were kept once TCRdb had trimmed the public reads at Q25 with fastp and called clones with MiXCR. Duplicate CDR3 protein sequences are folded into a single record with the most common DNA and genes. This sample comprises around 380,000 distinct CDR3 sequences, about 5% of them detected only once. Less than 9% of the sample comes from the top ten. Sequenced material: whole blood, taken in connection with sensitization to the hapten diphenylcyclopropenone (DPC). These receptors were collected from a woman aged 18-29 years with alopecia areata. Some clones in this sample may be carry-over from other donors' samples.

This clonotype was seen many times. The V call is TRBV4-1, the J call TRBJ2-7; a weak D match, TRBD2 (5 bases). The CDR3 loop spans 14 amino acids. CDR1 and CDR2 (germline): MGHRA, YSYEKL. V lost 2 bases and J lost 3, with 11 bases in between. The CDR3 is CASSQRGQIYEQYF. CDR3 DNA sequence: TGCGCCAGCAGCCAACGAGGGCAGATCTACGAGCAGTACTTC.

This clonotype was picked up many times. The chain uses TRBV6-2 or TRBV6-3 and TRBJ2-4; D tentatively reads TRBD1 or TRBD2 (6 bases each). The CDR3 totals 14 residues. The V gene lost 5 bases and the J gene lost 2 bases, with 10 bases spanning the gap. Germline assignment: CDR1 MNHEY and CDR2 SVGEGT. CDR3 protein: CASSEGGSKNIQYF. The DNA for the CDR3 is TGTGCCAGCAGTGAGGGGGGATCCAAAAACATTCAGTACTTC.

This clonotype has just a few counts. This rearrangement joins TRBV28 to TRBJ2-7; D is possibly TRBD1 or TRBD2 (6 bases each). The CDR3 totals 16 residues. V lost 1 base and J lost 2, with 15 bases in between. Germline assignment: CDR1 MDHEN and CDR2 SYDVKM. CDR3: CASSLFRGRGTYEQYF. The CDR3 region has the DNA TGTGCCAGCAGTTTATTTCGGGGGCGCGGGACCTACGAGCAGTACTTC.

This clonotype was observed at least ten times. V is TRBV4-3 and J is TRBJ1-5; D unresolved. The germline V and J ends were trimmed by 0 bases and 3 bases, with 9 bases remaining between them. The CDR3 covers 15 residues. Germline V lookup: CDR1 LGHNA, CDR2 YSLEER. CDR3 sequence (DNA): TGCGCCAGCAGCCAAGACCGTATCCCCAATCAGCCCCAGCATTTT. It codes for CASSQDRIPNQPQHF.

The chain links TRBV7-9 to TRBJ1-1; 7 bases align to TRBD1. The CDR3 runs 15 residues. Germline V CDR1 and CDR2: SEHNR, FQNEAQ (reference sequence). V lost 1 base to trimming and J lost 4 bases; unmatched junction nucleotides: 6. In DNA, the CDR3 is TGTGCCAGCAGCTTAGTAAGGTCAGGGGGCACTGAAGCTTTCTTT. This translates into CASSLVRSGGTEAFF.

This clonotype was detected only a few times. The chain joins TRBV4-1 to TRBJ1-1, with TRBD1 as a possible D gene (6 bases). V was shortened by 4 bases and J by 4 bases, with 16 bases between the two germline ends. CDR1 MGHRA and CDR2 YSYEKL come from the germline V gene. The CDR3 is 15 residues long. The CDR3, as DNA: TGCGCCAGCAGCCGTAATTGGGGGCCCGGCACTGAAGCTTTCTTT. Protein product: CASSRNWGPGTEAFF.

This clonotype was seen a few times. The CDR3 is CASSQVPGTEAFF. The CDR3 bases are TGTGCCAGCAGCCAAGTTCCCGGGACAGAAGCTTTCTTT. The chain couples TRBV3-1 to TRBJ1-1; perhaps TRBD1 as D (6 bases). Germline V gives CDR1 LGHDT, CDR2 YNNKEL (reference sequence). This CDR3 comprises 13 residues. V lost 1 base and J lost 8, with 11 bases in between. Full variable domain (remainder filled in from reference TRBV3-1 and TRBJ1-1): DTAVSQTPKYLVTQMGNDKSIKCEQNLGHDTMYWYKQDSKKFLKIMFSYNNKELIINETVPNRFSPKSPDKAHLNLHINSLELGDSAVYFCASSQVPGTEAFFGQGTRLTVV.

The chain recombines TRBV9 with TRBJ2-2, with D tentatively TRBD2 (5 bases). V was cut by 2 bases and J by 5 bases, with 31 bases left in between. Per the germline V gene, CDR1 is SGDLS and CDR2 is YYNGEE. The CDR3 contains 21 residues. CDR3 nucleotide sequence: TGTGCCAGCAGCGTTGGCACGGTATTCCGGACTCTGGATGGAAGGACCGGGGAGCTGTTTTTT. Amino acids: CASSVGTVFRTLDGRTGELFF.

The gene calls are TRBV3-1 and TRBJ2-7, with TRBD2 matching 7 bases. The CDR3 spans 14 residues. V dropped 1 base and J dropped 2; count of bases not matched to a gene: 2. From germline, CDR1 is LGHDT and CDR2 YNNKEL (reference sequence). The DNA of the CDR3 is TGTGCCAGCAGCCAAGGGACTAGGGCCTACGAGCAGTACTTC. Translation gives CASSQGTRAYEQYF.

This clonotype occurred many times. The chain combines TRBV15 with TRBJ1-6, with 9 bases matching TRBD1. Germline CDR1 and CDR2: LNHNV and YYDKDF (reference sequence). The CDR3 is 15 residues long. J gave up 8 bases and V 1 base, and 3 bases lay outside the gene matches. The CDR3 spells CATSRVWDRDSPLHF. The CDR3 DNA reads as TGTGCCACCAGCAGAGTATGGGACAGGGATTCACCCCTCCACTTT.

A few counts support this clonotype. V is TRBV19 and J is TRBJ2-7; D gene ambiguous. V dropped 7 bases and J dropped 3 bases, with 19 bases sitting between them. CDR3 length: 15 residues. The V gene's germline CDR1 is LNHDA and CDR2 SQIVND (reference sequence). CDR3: CASTPHRTAFYEQYF. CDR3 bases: TGTGCCAGTACCCCCCACCGCACAGCCTTCTACGAGCAGTACTTC.

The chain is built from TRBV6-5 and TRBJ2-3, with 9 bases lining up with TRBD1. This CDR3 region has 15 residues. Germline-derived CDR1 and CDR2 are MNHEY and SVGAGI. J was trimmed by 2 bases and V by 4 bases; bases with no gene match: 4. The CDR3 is CASSSQGAHTDTQYF. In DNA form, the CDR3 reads TGTGCCAGCAGTTCACAGGGGGCCCACACAGATACGCAGTATTTT.

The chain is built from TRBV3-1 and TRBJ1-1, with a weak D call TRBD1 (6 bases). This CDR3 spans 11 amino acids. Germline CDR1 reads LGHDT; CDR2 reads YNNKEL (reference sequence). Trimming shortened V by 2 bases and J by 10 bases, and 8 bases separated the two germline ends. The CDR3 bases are TGTGCCAGCAGCCAACAGGGGCGAGCTTTCTTT. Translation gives CASSQQGRAFF.

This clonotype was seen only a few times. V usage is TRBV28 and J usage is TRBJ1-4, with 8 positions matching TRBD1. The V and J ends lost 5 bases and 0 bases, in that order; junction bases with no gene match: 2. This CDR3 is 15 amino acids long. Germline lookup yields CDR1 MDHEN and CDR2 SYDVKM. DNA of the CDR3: TGTGCCAGCAGTCCAGGGGGCTCAACTAATGAAAAACTGTTTTTT. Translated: CASSPGGSTNEKLFF.

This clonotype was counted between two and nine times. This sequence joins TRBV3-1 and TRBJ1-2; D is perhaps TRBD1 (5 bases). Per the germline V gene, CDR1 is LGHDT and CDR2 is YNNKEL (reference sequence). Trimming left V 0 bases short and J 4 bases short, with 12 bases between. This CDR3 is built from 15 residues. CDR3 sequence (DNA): TGTGCCAGCAGCCAAGAAGGGGCTGGGCCCTATGGCTACACCTTC. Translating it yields CASSQEGAGPYGYTF. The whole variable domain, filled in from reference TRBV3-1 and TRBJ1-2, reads DTAVSQTPKYLVTQMGNDKSIKCEQNLGHDTMYWYKQDSKKFLKIMFSYNNKELIINETVPNRFSPKSPDKAHLNLHINSLELGDSAVYFCASSQEGAGPYGYTFGSGTRLTVV.

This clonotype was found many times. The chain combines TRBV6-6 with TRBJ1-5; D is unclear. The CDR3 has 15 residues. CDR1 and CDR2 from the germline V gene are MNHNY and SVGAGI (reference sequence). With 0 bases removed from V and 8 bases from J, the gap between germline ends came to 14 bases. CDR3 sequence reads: CASSYSIQRFEPQHF. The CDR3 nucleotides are TGTGCCAGCAGTTACTCGATTCAGAGGTTTGAGCCCCAGCATTTT.

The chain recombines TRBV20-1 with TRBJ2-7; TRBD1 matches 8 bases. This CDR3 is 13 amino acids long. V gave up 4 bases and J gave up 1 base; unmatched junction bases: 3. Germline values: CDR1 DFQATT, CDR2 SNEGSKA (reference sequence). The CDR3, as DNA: TGCAGTGCTAAAAGGGACAGGTCCTACGAGCAGTACTTC. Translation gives CSAKRDRSYEQYF.

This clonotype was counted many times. CDR3: CASSPGLAGRDEQFF. DNA of the CDR3: TGTGCCAGCAGTCCCGGACTAGCGGGGAGGGATGAGCAGTTCTTC. The chain carries TRBV27 and TRBJ2-1; 12 nucleotides match TRBD2. With 5 bases clipped from V and 8 bases from J, the junction kept 7 bases outside the gene matches. Germline V gene data show CDR1 as MNHEY and CDR2 as SMNVEV (reference sequence). The length of the CDR3 is 15 residues.

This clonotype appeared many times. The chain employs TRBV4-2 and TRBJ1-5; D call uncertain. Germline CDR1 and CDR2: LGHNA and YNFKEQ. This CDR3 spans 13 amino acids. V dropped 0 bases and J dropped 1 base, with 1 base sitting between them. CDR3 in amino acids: CASSQDSNQPQHF. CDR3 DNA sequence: TGTGCCAGCAGCCAAGACAGCAATCAGCCCCAGCATTTT.

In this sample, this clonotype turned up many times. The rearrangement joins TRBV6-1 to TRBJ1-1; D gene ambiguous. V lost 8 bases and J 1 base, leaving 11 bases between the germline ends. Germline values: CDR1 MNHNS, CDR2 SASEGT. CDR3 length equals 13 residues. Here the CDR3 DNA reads TGTGCCAGCTGGAGTTGGAGGAACACTGAAGCTTTCTTT. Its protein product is CASWSWRNTEAFF.

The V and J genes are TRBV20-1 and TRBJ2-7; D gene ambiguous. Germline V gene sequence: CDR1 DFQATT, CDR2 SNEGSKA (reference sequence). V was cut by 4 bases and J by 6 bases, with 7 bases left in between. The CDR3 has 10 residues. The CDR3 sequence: CSATDSEQYF. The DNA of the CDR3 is TGCAGTGCTACGGATAGCGAGCAGTACTTC.